Detailed here is one T cell receptor (beta chain). Its cognate antigen is unknown. The record originates from a study of naive and memory T cell subsets. General study findings and limits: Clonotypes are single alpha or beta chains, not paired receptors.

After the first PCR, alpha and beta chain libraries were processed separately. CD4 T cells were positively selected, then CD8 T cells from the CD4-negative fraction. An equimolar mix of two oligonucleotides served as the beta constant-region primer for TRBC1 and TRBC2. The ligated cDNA underwent four PCR rounds using SP2 and nested alpha and beta constant-region primers. TCRdb reprocessed the UMI-ligation and nested PCR reads with MiXCR, giving one entry per CDR3 protein. Among approximately 80,000 distinct CDR3 sequences listed, about 10% were seen once. CDR1 is MGHRA, CDR2 YSYEKL, per germline. The CDR3 spans 17 residues. Trimming cost V 0 bases and J 7 bases; bases outside gene matches: 10.

The sequencing input was naive CD8+ T cells from blood. This TCR was recovered from a human donor in good health. The V and J genes are TRBV4-1 and TRBJ2-1, with TRBD2 identical over 9 bases. Written as DNA, the CDR3 is TGCGCCAGCAGCCAAGAGGGAGCGGGAGGTATTTTTAATGAGCAGTTCTTC. Its protein product is CASSQEGAGGIFNEQFF.